This T cell receptor beta chain was sequenced during a study of response to subunit inactivated influenza vaccine. The J segment lost 5 bases and the V segment lost 5 bases, leaving 11 bases of the junction unmatched. The CDR3 runs 16 residues. The germline V gene encodes CDR1 MNHEY and CDR2 SMNVEV (reference sequence). TCRdb analysed the RT-PCR reads with MiXCR anew, one entry per CDR3 protein. The sample shows 180,000 or so distinct CDR3 sequences, more than 10% of them seen only once. These same records also appear under a second study, on T cells expressing NK-cell markers. That work adds: With UMIs, 5'RACE template switching was used to make TCR beta cDNA. HCMV specificity was not established for the expanded NKG2C+ T cell clones.

The sample here was CD8+ T cells sorted from PBMCs, taken about 13 days after vaccination. The sequence came from a man aged 50-60 years who received an inactivated influenza vaccine. The V gene is TRBV27, the J gene TRBJ2-7; TRBD2 matches 11 bases. This chain's CDR3 is CASSPRVAGGPDEQYF. CDR3 DNA sequence: TGTGCCAGCAGTCCCCGGGTAGCGGGAGGGCCTGACGAGCAGTACTTC.